The TCR beta chain described here comes from a study of cytomegalovirus exposure and HLA in healthy donors. Across the study: Earlier, 110 million or so unique TCR beta sequences were recovered from 200 million or so T cells by an analysis. Findings and limits, study-wide: The study flagged roughly 160 TCR beta chains as cytomegalovirus-associated. It was assumed in the presence/absence analyses that sequencing depth was roughly uniform across donors.

There are 15 residues in the CDR3. V gave up 2 bases and J gave up 0 bases, with 11 bases separating them. CDR1 is SGHRS and CDR2 is YFSETQ in the germline V gene. With regard to this clone: The target antigen is unknown.

It was with 60 Vbeta and 13 Jbeta primers that the PCR ran. Sequencing used immunoSEQ multiplex PCR; TCRdb keeps in-frame clones, though not all of them. In the table there are approximately 150,000 clones, about 83% of which are singletons. The chain recombines TRBV5-1 with TRBJ1-1; no reliable D call. Sequenced: PBMCs. The source is a man aged 40-49 years in good health and CMV-seropositive. The CDR3 DNA follows: TGCGCCAGCAGCTTCCAGAATTTTATGAACACTGAAGCTTTCTTT. This translates into CASSFQNFMNTEAFF.